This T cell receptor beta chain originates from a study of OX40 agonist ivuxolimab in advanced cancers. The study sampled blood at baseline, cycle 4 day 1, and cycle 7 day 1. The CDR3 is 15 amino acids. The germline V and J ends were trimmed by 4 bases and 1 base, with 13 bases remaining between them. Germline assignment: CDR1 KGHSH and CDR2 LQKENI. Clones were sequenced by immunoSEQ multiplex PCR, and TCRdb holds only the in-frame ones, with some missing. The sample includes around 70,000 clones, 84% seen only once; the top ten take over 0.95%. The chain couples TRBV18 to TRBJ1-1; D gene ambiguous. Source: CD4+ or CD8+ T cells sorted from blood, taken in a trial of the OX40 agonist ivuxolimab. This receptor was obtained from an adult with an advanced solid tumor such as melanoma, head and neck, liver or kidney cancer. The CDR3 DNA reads TGTGCCAGCTCACTCCAAAGGACGGCGAACACTGAAGCTTTCTTT. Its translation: CASSLQRTANTEAFF.